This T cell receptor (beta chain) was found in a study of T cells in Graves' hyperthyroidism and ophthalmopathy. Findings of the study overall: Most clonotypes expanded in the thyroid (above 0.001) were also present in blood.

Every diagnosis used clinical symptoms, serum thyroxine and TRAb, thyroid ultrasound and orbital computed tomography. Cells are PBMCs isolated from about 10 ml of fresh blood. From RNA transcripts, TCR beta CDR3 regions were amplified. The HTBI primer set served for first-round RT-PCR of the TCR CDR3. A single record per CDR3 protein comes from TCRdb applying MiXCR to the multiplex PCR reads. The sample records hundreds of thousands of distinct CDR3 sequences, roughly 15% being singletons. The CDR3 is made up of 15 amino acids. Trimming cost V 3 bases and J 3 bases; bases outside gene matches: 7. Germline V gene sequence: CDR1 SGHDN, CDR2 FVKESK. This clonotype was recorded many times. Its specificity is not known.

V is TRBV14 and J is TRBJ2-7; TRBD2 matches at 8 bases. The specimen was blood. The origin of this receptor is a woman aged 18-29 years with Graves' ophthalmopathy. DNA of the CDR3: TGTGCCAGCAGCCAGGCTAGCGGGTTCCTCTACGAGCAGTACTTC. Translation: CASSQASGFLYEQYF. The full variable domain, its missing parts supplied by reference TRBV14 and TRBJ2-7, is EAGVTQFPSHSVIEKGQTVTLRCDPISGHDNLYWYRRVMGKEIKFLLHFVKESKQDESGMPNNRFLAERTGGTYSTLKVQPAELEDSGVYFCASSQASGFLYEQYFGPGTRLTVT.